This T cell receptor beta chain was retrieved from a study of T cell repertoires in cytomegalovirus infection. Whole-study context: TCR beta signatures that were public indicated CMV infection and matching HLA type. Study-wide results and caveats: Cumulative frequency of public TCR beta families picked out carriers of CMV plus the relevant HLA. CMV-specific HLA-C-restricted TCR beta clonotypes dominated the ex vivo response.

The J segment lost 7 bases and the V segment lost 4 bases, leaving 5 bases of the junction unmatched. The CDR3 sequence is 14 residues long. Germline V lookup: CDR1 MNHEY, CDR2 SMNVEV (reference sequence). TCRdb reanalysed the reads using MiXCR and keeps one entry per CDR3 protein. Among roughly 920,000 distinct CDR3 sequences listed, approximately 30% were seen once. This clonotype was picked up a small number of times. What it binds is not known. This TCR came from a human donor in good health (CMV status not recorded). Some clones in this sample may be carry-over from other donors' samples. This specimen consisted of cultured CD8+ T cells from PBMCs, obtained from culture after CMV antigen stimulation. V usage is TRBV27 and J usage is TRBJ1-4, with TRBD1 matching 8 bases. The CDR3 loop is CASSSDRGGEKLFF. CDR3 in DNA: TGTGCCAGCAGTTCCGACAGGGGAGGTGAAAAACTGTTTTTT. The whole variable domain, remainder taken from reference TRBV27 and TRBJ1-4, is EAQVTQNPRYLITVTGKKLTVTCSQNMNHEYMSWYRQDPGLGLRQIYYSMNVEVTDKGDVPEGYKVSRKEKRNFPLILESPSPNQTSLYFCASSSDRGGEKLFFGSGTQLSVL.